This T cell receptor (beta chain) was identified during a study of PD-L1 blockade in urothelial cancer. Trimming removed 1 base at V and 10 bases at J, with 17 bases between. Germline values: CDR1 SGHTA, CDR2 FQGNSA. CDR3 length equals 14 residues. Assay: immunoSEQ multiplex PCR; the TCRdb copy retains only in-frame clones and omits some. The sample holds roughly 47,000 clones; approximately 79% are singletons and the top ten take 10%. The time point is: pretreatment peripheral blood. The table lists this clone with a count of one. The clonotype originates from a man aged 70-80 years with urothelial cancer. The gene calls are TRBV7-2 and TRBJ2-7; tentatively, D is TRBD2 (6 bases). Here the sequenced sample was PBMCs, taken around atezolizumab (anti-PD-L1) treatment. The CDR3: CASSLGGDLRGQYF. CDR3 in DNA: TGTGCCAGCAGCTTAGGGGGGGACCTAAGGGGACAGTACTTC. The full variable domain, with the rest looked up from reference TRBV7-2 and TRBJ2-7, is GAGVSQSPSNKVTEKGKDVELRCDPISGHTALYWYRQSLGQGLEFLIYFQGNSAPDKSGLPSDRFSAERTGGSVSTLTIQRTQQEDSAVYLCASSLGGDLRGQYFGPGTRLTVT.